These 27 T cell receptor beta chains originate from one sample sequenced in a study of shared clonotypes between healthy human individuals. Naive CD8 cells, CD45RO-negative and positively selected for CCR7, excluded terminally differentiated effector memory CD45RA+ cells. Some clones are missing from TCRdb's copy, which holds only in-frame ones; the method was immunoSEQ multiplex PCR. The sample records about 2.2 million clones, just over 90% being singletons. Sequencing was done on a sample of naive CD8+ T cells from PBMCs. These receptors all come from a man younger than 35 in good health. Some clones in this sample may be carry-over from other donors' samples.

V usage is TRBV5-6 and J usage is TRBJ2-7; 9 bases fit TRBD1. With 4 bases clipped from V and 4 bases from J, the junction kept 9 bases outside the gene matches. The CDR3 sequence is 15 residues long. CDR1 and CDR2 (germline): SGHDT, YYEEEE. CDR3 loop: CASSPPGQGRYEQYF. The CDR3 nucleotides read TGTGCCAGCAGCCCCCCGGGACAGGGTAGGTACGAGCAGTACTTC.

This rearrangement joins TRBV11-3 to TRBJ2-2; 11 nucleotides line up with TRBD2. Per the germline V gene, CDR1 is SGHNT and CDR2 is YENEEA. The CDR3 spans 16 residues. The V gene end was trimmed by 4 bases and the J gene end by 4 bases; junction bases not matched to a gene: 5. CDR3 residues: CASSWVAGGSTGELFF. DNA of the CDR3: TGTGCCAGCAGCTGGGTAGCGGGAGGGAGCACCGGGGAGCTGTTTTTT.

The V call is TRBV11-2, the J call TRBJ2-5; 7 bases fit TRBD2. The trim removed 2 bases at V and 4 bases at J, leaving 7 bases unmatched. Germline-derived CDR1 and CDR2 are SGHAT and FQNNGV. The CDR3 has 15 amino acids. The CDR3 DNA reads as TGTGCCAGCAGCTTATTCCCGGGACTACCAGAGACCCAGTACTTC. It translates to CASSLFPGLPETQYF.

The chain joins TRBV25-1 to TRBJ2-7, with 9 bases that match TRBD2. The length of the CDR3 is 15 residues. The V gene's germline CDR1 is MGHDK and CDR2 SYGVNS. The V and J ends lost 3 bases and 2 bases, in that order; junction bases with no gene match: 5. CDR3 DNA: TGTGCCAGCAGTGAGGTCGCGGGAGGGCCCTACGAGCAGTACTTC. Protein sequence: CASSEVAGGPYEQYF.

V and J are TRBV10-2 and TRBJ2-1; D might be TRBD1 or TRBD2, each matching 5 bases. The germline gives CDR1 WSHSY, CDR2 SAAADI. V lost 8 bases, J lost 8 bases, and 13 bases lay in between. This CDR3 spans 12 amino acids. DNA for the CDR3: TGCGCCAGCGTGAAACTGGGGGATGAGCAGTTCTTC. This encodes CASVKLGDEQFF.

The rearrangement uses TRBV9 and TRBJ2-7; D not resolved. Trimming took 1 base from V and 1 from J, leaving 12 bases between them. Per the germline V gene, CDR1 is SGDLS and CDR2 is YYNGEE. The CDR3 is 15 amino acids. In DNA, the CDR3 is TGTGCCAGCAGCGTAAACTGGGCGCTTTCCTACGAGCAGTACTTC. Residues: CASSVNWALSYEQYF.

The V and J genes are TRBV6-1 and TRBJ1-2, with D possibly matching TRBD1 (6 bases). This CDR3 has 15 amino acids. Trimming pared 0 bases from V and 1 base from J, leaving 9 bases between. Germline loops: CDR1 MNHNS, CDR2 SASEGT. CDR3 coding DNA: TGTGCCAGCAGTGAAGCGTGGGGGCTTAACTATGGCTACACCTTC. It yields the protein CASSEAWGLNYGYTF.

The chain uses TRBV7-8 and TRBJ2-2; D uncertain. The V gene lost 11 bases and the J gene lost 3 bases, with 16 bases spanning the gap. Germline loops: CDR1 SGHVS, CDR2 FQNEAQ. The length of the CDR3 is 14 residues. The CDR3 region has the DNA TGTGCCGTAACCAGCCCCCAGGACACCGGGGAGCTGTTTTTT. Amino acids: CAVTSPQDTGELFF.

The chain joins TRBV2 to TRBJ1-2, with TRBD1 matching 8 bases. Per germline, CDR1 SNHLY and CDR2 FYNNEI. The ends lost 10 bases at V and 5 bases at J; junction bases unmatched: 9. The CDR3 is 13 residues long. CDR3 sequence (DNA): TGTGCCACCCGAACCGGGACAGGTTATGGCTACACCTTC. Residues: CATRTGTGYGYTF.

J is TRBJ1-1 and V is TRBV29-1; 9 bases line up with TRBD1. The CDR3 extends over 14 amino acids. Germline V gene sequence: CDR1 SQVTM, CDR2 ANQGSEA. The CDR3 DNA reads TGCAGAGCAAACAGGGGGCGTTTGGACACTGAAGCTTTCTTT. As protein: CRANRGRLDTEAFF. Full variable domain (remainder filled in from reference TRBV29-1 and TRBJ1-1): SAVISQKPSRDICQRGTSLTIQCQVDSQVTMMFWYRQQPGQSLTLIATANQGSEATYESGFVIDKFPISRPNLTFSTLTVSNMSPEDSSIYLCRANRGRLDTEAFFGQGTRLTVV.

The chain combines TRBV11-2 with TRBJ2-7; D might be TRBD1 or TRBD2, each matching 6 bases. The V and J ends lost 5 bases and 0 bases respectively, with 14 bases between them. The CDR3 totals 15 residues. In germline, CDR1 is SGHAT, CDR2 FQNNGV. In nucleotides, the CDR3 is TGTGCCAGCAGCCCAGGGGCGGGGAGCTCCTACGAGCAGTACTTC. Residues: CASSPGAGSSYEQYF.

The V call is TRBV7-3, the J call TRBJ2-1; 7 positions match TRBD1. The CDR3 spans 15 residues. The trim removed 2 bases at V and 2 bases at J, leaving 3 bases unmatched. CDR1 is SGHTA and CDR2 is FQGTGA in the germline V gene. In nucleotides, the CDR3 is TGTGCCAGCAGCTTATTTCAGGGGGCCTACAATGAGCAGTTCTTC. Its protein product is CASSLFQGAYNEQFF. The whole variable domain, remainder taken from reference TRBV7-3 and TRBJ2-1, is GAGVSQTPSNKVTEKGKYVELRCDPISGHTALYWYRQSLGQGPEFLIYFQGTGAADDSGLPNDRFFAVRPEGSVSTLKIQRTERGDSAVYLCASSLFQGAYNEQFFGPGTRLTVL.

The chain combines TRBV28 with TRBJ2-2; the match to TRBD1 covers 8 bases. The V segment lost 5 bases and the J segment 9 bases; nucleotides outside the gene matches: 11. The CDR3 sequence is 15 residues long. In germline, CDR1 is MDHEN, CDR2 SYDVKM. CDR3 residues: CASSPDRVLDRELFF. DNA for the CDR3: TGTGCCAGCAGTCCGGACAGGGTCCTTGACCGGGAGCTGTTTTTT.

The rearrangement uses TRBV4-3 and TRBJ1-3; no clear D. This CDR3 region has 13 residues. Deletions cut 5 bases from V and 4 bases from J, with 9 bases between. Germline CDR1 reads LGHNA; CDR2 reads YSLEER. As DNA, the CDR3 is TGCGCCAGCAGCACACGACCGGGAAACACCATATATTTT. Translation gives CASSTRPGNTIYF.

The chain carries TRBV5-5 and TRBJ2-7; 7 bases are a match to TRBD1. After removal of 2 bases from V and 2 bases from J, the junction contained 1 base not matched to a gene. CDR1 is SGHKS and CDR2 is YYEKEE in the germline V gene (reference sequence). The CDR3 is 13 amino acids. CDR3 loop: CASSFGQAYEQYF. The CDR3, as DNA: TGTGCCAGCAGCTTTGGACAGGCCTACGAGCAGTACTTC.

CDR3 region: CASSIDRGRANEQFF. The CDR3 DNA reads as TGTGCCAGTAGTATAGACCGAGGACGCGCCAATGAGCAGTTCTTC. The chain joins TRBV19 to TRBJ2-1; no reliable D call. Per the germline V gene, CDR1 is LNHDA and CDR2 is SQIVND (reference sequence). CDR3 length: 15 residues. With 0 bases removed from V and 6 bases from J, the gap between germline ends came to 12 bases.

The chain links TRBV7-3 to TRBJ2-3; no clear D. The CDR3 consists of 18 residues. The germline gives CDR1 SGHTA, CDR2 FQGTGA. V lost 1 base to trimming and J lost 3 bases, with 20 bases between them. The DNA for the CDR3 is TGTGCCAGCAGCTTAATCAGTTATGAGAAAAGAACAACAGATACGCAGTATTTT. It specifies CASSLISYEKRTTDTQYF.

The rearrangement uses TRBV7-9 and TRBJ2-1; D is unclear. Trimming stripped 2 bases from V and 4 bases from J, with 12 bases between. This CDR3 is built from 15 residues. Germline CDR1 and CDR2: SEHNR and FQNEAQ (reference sequence). The CDR3 region has the DNA TGTGCCAGCAGCTTATCTAACCCGAGGTACAATGAGCAGTTCTTC. Residues: CASSLSNPRYNEQFF. The complete variable domain, with remaining parts taken from reference TRBV7-9 and TRBJ2-1, reads DTGVSQNPRHKITKRGQNVTFRCDPISEHNRLYWYRQTLGQGPEFLTYFQNEAQLEKSRLLSDRFSAERPKGSFSTLEIQRTEQGDSAMYLCASSLSNPRYNEQFFGPGTRLTVL.

The rearrangement joins TRBV19 to TRBJ1-4; the D is unclear. This CDR3 has 12 amino acids. CDR1 LNHDA and CDR2 SQIVND come from the germline V gene (reference sequence). Trimming shortened V by 3 bases and J by 5 bases, and 4 bases separated the two germline ends. CDR3 residues: CASSMGNEKLFF. DNA of the CDR3: TGTGCCAGTAGTATGGGGAATGAAAAACTGTTTTTT.

This rearrangement joins TRBV28 to TRBJ2-7; 8 bases fit TRBD2. Trimming removed 3 bases from V and 3 bases from J; junction bases left unmatched: 10. The CDR3 sequence is 16 residues long. Per the germline V gene, CDR1 is MDHEN and CDR2 is SYDVKM. Written as DNA, the CDR3 is TGTGCCAGCAGTTTGTTGATGGCTAGCGGGTTCTACGAGCAGTACTTC. Protein product: CASSLLMASGFYEQYF.

This rearrangement joins TRBV6-6 to TRBJ2-3; 8 bases align to TRBD2. This CDR3 is built from 16 residues. Germline assignment: CDR1 MNHNY and CDR2 SVGAGI (reference sequence). V trimming: 7 bases; J trimming: 3 bases; junction bases outside the gene matches: 12. The chain's CDR3 is CASTTPQRERTDTQYF. CDR3 nucleotide sequence: TGTGCCAGCACCACTCCCCAGCGGGAGCGTACAGATACGCAGTATTTT.

The sample holds one count of this clone. The rearrangement uses TRBV7-9 and TRBJ1-1; D gene ambiguous. The CDR3 is made up of 12 amino acids. The ends were cut back, 5 bases at V and 2 bases at J, with 6 bases in the middle. Germline CDR1 and CDR2: SEHNR and FQNEAQ (reference sequence). The CDR3 DNA reads TGTGCCAGCAGCGGGTACAACACTGAAGCTTTCTTT. Translation gives CASSGYNTEAFF. The entire variable domain, with the rest obtained from reference TRBV7-9 and TRBJ1-1, is as follows: DTGVSQNPRHKITKRGQNVTFRCDPISEHNRLYWYRQTLGQGPEFLTYFQNEAQLEKSRLLSDRFSAERPKGSFSTLEIQRTEQGDSAMYLCASSGYNTEAFFGQGTRLTVV.

The V call is TRBV6-5, the J call TRBJ2-7; a weak D match, TRBD1 (6 bases). CDR1 and CDR2 (germline): MNHEY, SVGAGI. With 0 bases removed from V and 3 bases from J, the gap between germline ends came to 15 bases. CDR3 length equals 16 residues. CDR3 in amino acids: CASSYSTGHTYYEQYF. CDR3 in DNA: TGTGCCAGCAGTTACTCCACAGGGCACACCTACTACGAGCAGTACTTC.

The rearrangement uses TRBV18 and TRBJ2-2; the D gene is possibly TRBD1 (6 bases). The CDR3 is 16 residues long. CDR1 and CDR2 from the germline V gene are KGHSH and LQKENI. Trimming left V 3 bases short and J 6 bases short, with 17 bases between. CDR3: CASSPNTGYDAGELFF. The CDR3 DNA reads TGTGCCAGCTCACCTAACACAGGGTACGACGCCGGGGAGCTGTTTTTT.

This rearrangement joins TRBV27 to TRBJ2-7, with D perhaps TRBD2 (5 bases). The V and J ends lost 8 bases and 1 base respectively, with 12 bases between them. The CDR3 is 13 amino acids. The germline V gene encodes CDR1 MNHEY and CDR2 SMNVEV (reference sequence). The CDR3 protein is CASGSWESYEQYF. The CDR3 DNA follows: TGTGCCAGCGGCTCTTGGGAGTCCTACGAGCAGTACTTC.

The chain links TRBV5-8 to TRBJ2-1, with a weak D call TRBD1 (5 bases). Trimming pared 0 bases from V and 2 bases from J, leaving 9 bases between. CDR3 length: 15 amino acids. Germline loops: CDR1 SGHTS, CDR2 YDEGEE. Here the CDR3 reads CASSLDGATYNEQFF. CDR3 coding DNA: TGTGCCAGCAGCTTGGATGGGGCAACCTACAATGAGCAGTTCTTC.

About this clone itself: Other DNA sequences in this specimen translate into the identical CDR3. The V gene is TRBV28, the J gene TRBJ2-1; TRBD1 might be the D (5 bases). Germline assignment: CDR1 MDHEN and CDR2 SYDVKM. Trimming shortened V by 6 bases and J by 8 bases, and 8 bases separated the two germline ends. This CDR3 has 11 residues. In nucleotides, the CDR3 is TGTGCCAGCAGCCCAGGGTATGAGCAGTTCTTC. Translated: CASSPGYEQFF.